A single sample gave rise to the 20 T cell receptor beta chains below, sequenced in a study of identical twins (dated by TCRdb to about 2016). Library preparation employed 5' RACE. Instrument used: Illumina HiSeq 2000. Clones were called with MiXCR by TCRdb after fastp trimmed the public reads at Q25, and only in-frame beta chains were retained. Records with the same CDR3 protein are collapsed into one entry carrying the most frequent genes and DNA. The sample has around 340,000 distinct CDR3 sequences on record, 10% to 15% of them singletons. The leading ten clones occupy approximately 7.5% of the sample. These data were likewise used in another study, on yellow fever vaccine responses in identical twins.

The sequenced sample consisted of CD8+ T cells sorted from blood. These receptors came from a young woman in good health.

The chain carries TRBV18 and TRBJ2-5; no firm D call. The CDR3 has 12 residues. V gave up 2 bases and J gave up 5 bases, with 6 bases separating them. CDR1 and CDR2 (germline): KGHSH, LQKENI. Written as DNA, the CDR3 is TGTGCCAGCTCACCATGGTGGGAGACCCAGTACTTC. Translating gives CASSPWWETQYF. Full variable domain (outside the CDR3, taken from reference TRBV18 and TRBJ2-5): NAGVMQNPRHLVRRRGQEARLRCSPMKGHSHVYWYRQLPEEGLKFMVYLQKENIIDESGMPKERFSAEFPKEGPSILRIQQVVRGDSAAYFCASSPWWETQYFGPGTRLLVL.

The table lists this clonotype with a few counts. The V call is TRBV4-1, the J call TRBJ2-1; D tentatively reads TRBD1 or TRBD2 (5 bases each). V was clipped by 4 bases and J by 6 bases, with 13 bases between them. There are 14 residues in the CDR3. The germline V gene encodes CDR1 MGHRA and CDR2 YSYEKL. The CDR3 sequence: CASSLTGQGNEQFF. In nucleotides, the CDR3 is TGCGCCAGCAGCCTAACGGGGCAGGGCAATGAGCAGTTCTTC.

This clonotype has a handful of counts. The rearrangement uses TRBV7-9 and TRBJ1-2, with TRBD1 matching over 10 bases. The V gene end was trimmed by 1 base and the J gene end by 2 bases; junction bases not matched to a gene: 1. Germline CDR1 reads SEHNR; CDR2 reads FQNEAQ (reference sequence). The CDR3 loop spans 15 amino acids. This CDR3 reads CASSLVGQGNYGYTF. In DNA, the CDR3 is TGTGCCAGCAGCTTAGTGGGACAGGGGAACTATGGCTACACCTTC.

V and J are TRBV28 and TRBJ2-5; TRBD2 matches at 12 bases. The CDR3 runs to 15 residues. V gave up 5 bases and J gave up 4 bases; unmatched junction bases: 5. CDR1 MDHEN and CDR2 SYDVKM come from the germline V gene. Here the CDR3 DNA reads TGTGCCAGCAGTGAAACTAGCGGGAGGACAGAGACCCAGTACTTC. Protein product: CASSETSGRTETQYF.

The chain uses TRBV5-6 and TRBJ2-7; 9 positions match TRBD1. With V trimmed by 0 bases and J by 6 bases, 7 bases remained unmatched. Germline V gene lookup returns CDR1 SGHDT and CDR2 YYEEEE. The CDR3 is made up of 15 amino acids. The CDR3 loop reads CASSLGGQGLPEQYV. The CDR3 DNA sequence: TGTGCCAGCAGCTTGGGGGGACAGGGCCTTCCCGAGCAGTACGTC.

The chain carries TRBV12-5 and TRBJ2-1; no firm D call. The CDR3 has 14 amino acids. With 2 bases removed from V and 12 bases from J, the gap between germline ends came to 17 bases. Germline CDR1 is LGHNT and CDR2 is FRNRAP. The CDR3 loop is CASGLPRWWVGQFF. CDR3 nucleotides: TGTGCTAGTGGTTTGCCGAGGTGGTGGGTCGGGCAGTTCTTC.

This clonotype was seen a few times. This chain uses TRBV20-1 with TRBJ2-1; the match to TRBD2 covers 8 bases. This CDR3 has 14 amino acids. Per germline, CDR1 DFQATT and CDR2 SNEGSKA (reference sequence). With V trimmed by 6 bases and J by 3 bases, 7 bases remained unmatched. In DNA, the CDR3 is TGCAGTGCGATCAGCGGGAGCGACTACAATGAGCAGTTCTTC. It encodes CSAISGSDYNEQFF.

This clonotype came up many times. The rearrangement uses TRBV13 and TRBJ1-2, with TRBD1 matching 11 bases. After removal of 5 bases from V and 9 bases from J, the junction contained 5 bases not matched to a gene. The CDR3 has 13 residues. CDR1 is PRHDT and CDR2 is FYEKMQ in the germline V gene (reference sequence). This chain's CDR3 is CASSLGQGASYTF. The CDR3 nucleotides read TGTGCCAGCAGCCTCGGACAGGGGGCGAGCTACACCTTC.

This clonotype was counted ten times or more. The V and J genes are TRBV9 and TRBJ2-5; D is possibly TRBD2 (6 bases). Germline V lookup: CDR1 SGDLS, CDR2 YYNGEE. V lost 0 bases and J 2 bases, leaving 11 bases between the germline ends. The CDR3 totals 15 residues. CDR3 nucleotides: TGTGCCAGCAGCGTAGCGGGAGCGGTACAAGAGACCCAGTACTTC. This gives the protein CASSVAGAVQETQYF.

This chain uses TRBV7-6 with TRBJ2-7, with D possibly matching TRBD1 (6 bases). The CDR3 is 14 amino acids. CDR1 is SGHVS and CDR2 is FNYEAQ in the germline V gene. The V end lost 2 bases, the J end lost 0 bases, and 8 bases lay between the germline ends. The CDR3 region is CASSLKGDSYEQYV. CDR3 nucleotide sequence: TGTGCCAGCAGCTTAAAGGGGGACTCCTACGAGCAGTACGTC.

For the CDR3, the DNA is TGTGCCAGCAGCCCGGGGCTAGCGGGAGGGCCGCAGTTCTTC. Residues: CASSPGLAGGPQFF. The rearrangement uses TRBV3-1 and TRBJ2-1; 12 bases align to TRBD2. The V segment lost 4 bases and the J segment 12 bases; nucleotides outside the gene matches: 7. This CDR3 region has 14 residues. Germline CDR1 LGHDT, CDR2 YNNKEL (reference sequence).

The rearrangement joins TRBV2 to TRBJ2-7; 9 bases fit TRBD2. V lost 4 bases, J lost 6 bases, and 7 bases stayed unmatched. Germline V lookup: CDR1 SNHLY, CDR2 FYNNEI. The CDR3 has 14 amino acids. For the CDR3, the DNA is TGTGCCAGCAGTGGCGCTAGCGGGACCCGCGAGCAGTACTTC. Amino acids: CASSGASGTREQYF.

Ten or more counts support this clonotype. The rearrangement links TRBV5-6 to TRBJ2-2; TRBD1 agrees at 9 bases. The CDR3 is 14 residues long. The V gene's germline CDR1 is SGHDT and CDR2 YYEEEE. The V and J ends lost 0 bases and 10 bases, in that order; junction bases with no gene match: 4. CDR3 coding DNA: TGTGCCAGCAGCTTGGGACAGGGGGGAGTGGAGCTGTTTTTT. It specifies CASSLGQGGVELFF.

This clonotype was observed at least ten times. This chain connects TRBV9 to TRBJ2-2, with unresolved D. Germline V gene sequence: CDR1 SGDLS, CDR2 YYNGEE. Between the trimmed V and J ends, which lost 4 bases and 5 bases, there was a span of 9 bases. The CDR3 has 13 amino acids. CDR3 protein: CASSPLRTGELFF. CDR3 nucleotide sequence: TGTGCCAGCAGCCCGCTCCGGACCGGGGAGCTGTTTTTT. Together with reference TRBV9 and TRBJ2-2, the CDR3 gives the full variable domain: DSGVTQTPKHLITATGQRVTLRCSPRSGDLSVYWYQQSLDQGLQFLIQYYNGEERAKGNILERFSAQQFPDLHSELNLSSLELGDSALYFCASSPLRTGELFFGEGSRLTVL.

This sequence joins TRBV9 and TRBJ2-2; 8 bases are a match to TRBD2. Germline assignment: CDR1 SGDLS and CDR2 YYNGEE. The V and J ends lost 6 bases and 3 bases, in that order; junction bases with no gene match: 7. This CDR3 is 15 amino acids long. This CDR3 reads CASNPSGSDTGELFF. In DNA form, the CDR3 reads TGTGCCAGCAATCCCAGCGGGAGTGACACCGGGGAGCTGTTTTTT.

This clonotype showed up many times. This chain joins TRBV29-1 and TRBJ2-1; 8 nucleotides agree with TRBD2. V shed 2 bases and J 4 bases; nucleotides not matched to a gene: 10. Germline CDR1 SQVTM, CDR2 ANQGSEA. This CDR3 region has 16 residues. CDR3 sequence reads: CSVELSGGPPYNEQFF. CDR3 DNA sequence: TGCAGCGTTGAATTATCGGGGGGGCCACCTTACAATGAGCAGTTCTTC.

This clonotype has a count of ten or more. The rearrangement uses TRBV7-9 and TRBJ1-2, with 8 positions matching TRBD1. The CDR3 contains 16 residues. Germline CDR1 and CDR2: SEHNR and FQNEAQ (reference sequence). With 5 bases clipped from V and 2 bases from J, the junction kept 10 bases outside the gene matches. CDR3 coding DNA: TGTGCCAGCAGCCTGGGACAGGCGAAACCGAACTATGGCTACACCTTC. It translates to CASSLGQAKPNYGYTF.

In its sample, this clonotype was seen many times. The chain recombines TRBV29-1 with TRBJ1-1, with D tentatively TRBD1 (5 bases). Germline lookup yields CDR1 SQVTM and CDR2 ANQGSEA. The ends were cut back, 3 bases at V and 7 bases at J, with 18 bases in the middle. This CDR3 region has 14 residues. CDR3 amino acids: CSVDDFQGFSEAFF. The CDR3 region has the DNA TGCAGCGTTGATGACTTCCAGGGTTTTAGTGAAGCTTTCTTT.

This clonotype was picked up a small number of times. The chain uses TRBV12-3 or TRBV12-4 and TRBJ2-5, with 8 nucleotides matching TRBD2. J gave up 4 bases and V 4 bases, and 2 bases lay outside the gene matches. The CDR3 is made up of 13 amino acids. The CDR3: CASSSLAAETQYF. CDR3 nucleotides: TGTGCCAGCAGTTCACTAGCGGCAGAGACCCAGTACTTC.

This chain joins TRBV20-1 and TRBJ2-5, with TRBD2 matching 7 bases. In germline, CDR1 is DFQATT, CDR2 SNEGSKA (reference sequence). The CDR3 sequence is 14 residues long. The junction had 12 bases not matched to a gene; V was cut back by 6 bases and J by 5 bases. CDR3 bases: TGCAGTGCCCACGGGGCGGGGGTGTGGGAGACCCAGTACTTC. Protein: CSAHGAGVWETQYF.